These T cell receptor beta chains were read from a single sample in a study of cytomegalovirus exposure and HLA in healthy donors. Clones were sequenced by immunoSEQ multiplex PCR, and TCRdb holds only the in-frame ones, with some missing. This table holds about 200,000 clones, roughly 85% found once. Specimen: PBMCs. The source is a woman aged 18 to 35 in good health and CMV-seronegative. Each CDR3 is given with its conserved first and last residue. D genes are given only for firm matches. The size field is filled for only some rows; it gives once, few, many or a size class.

>TRBJ1-2|TRBV5-8|15|.|TRBD1
CASSLVGQGVYGYTF
TGTGCCAGCAGCTTGGTTGGACAGGGGGTCTATGGCTACACCTTC
>TRBJ2-1|TRBV6-5|15|few|.
CASSYSRGPNNEQFF
TGTGCCAGCAGTTACTCGAGGGGACCAAACAATGAGCAGTTCTTC
>TRBJ2-7|TRBV6-1|16|.|TRBD2
CASSDLGGASSYEQYF
TGTGCCAGCAGTGACCTCGGGGGGGCGAGCTCCTACGAGCAGTACTTC
>TRBJ2-5|TRBV5-1|16|.|TRBD2
CASSFTSGGAGETQYF
TGCGCCAGCAGCTTTACTAGCGGGGGGGCCGGAGAGACCCAGTACTTC
>TRBJ1-3|TRBV30|12|.|.
CAWADSGNTIYF
TGTGCCTGGGCGGACTCTGGAAACACCATATATTTT
>TRBJ2-7|TRBV7-7|14|.|TRBD1
CASSPRDRVYEQYF
TGTGCTAGCAGCCCCCGGGACAGGGTCTACGAGCAGTACTTC
>TRBJ2-3|TRBV6-6|14|.|.
CASTDTGGRDTQYF
TGTGCCAGCACTGATACGGGGGGCCGGGATACGCAGTATTTT
>TRBJ2-7|TRBV7-3|13|.|TRBD2
CASSSGAGYEQYF
TGTGCCAGCAGCAGCGGGGCCGGGTACGAGCAGTACTTC
>TRBJ1-5|TRBV4-1|16|.|TRBD1
CASSQLPGTAVQPQHF
TGCGCCAGCAGCCAGTTACCCGGGACAGCAGTCCAGCCCCAGCATTTT
>TRBJ1-5|TRBV21-1|11|.|.
CARDRGQPQHF
TGTGCCAGGGACAGGGGACAGCCCCAGCATTTT
>TRBJ2-7|TRBV28|15|.|TRBD1
CASCSGGGGTYEQYF
TGTGCCAGCTGCTCAGGGGGCGGCGGGACCTACGAGCAGTACTTC
>TRBJ1-2|TRBV6-5|16|.|.
CASSYGRGGSFDGYTF
TGTGCCAGCAGTTACGGAAGGGGAGGATCATTCGATGGCTACACCTTC
>TRBJ2-3|TRBV6-5|15|.|TRBD1
CASSSVDRVGDTQYF
TGTGCCAGCAGTTCTGTGGACAGGGTAGGAGATACGCAGTATTTT
>TRBJ1-3|TRBV27|16|few|TRBD1
CASSLQGFNSGNTIYF
TGTGCCAGCAGCCTACAGGGGTTCAACTCTGGAAACACCATATATTTT
>TRBJ1-1|TRBV6-6|13|.|TRBD1
CASIGQGATEAFF
TGTGCCAGCATCGGACAGGGAGCCACTGAAGCTTTCTTT
>TRBJ1-2|TRBV5-4|12|few|.
CASSFDSYGYTF
TGTGCCAGCAGCTTCGACAGCTATGGCTACACCTTC
>TRBJ1-4|TRBV27|16|few|TRBD1
CASSPYGQGINEKLFF
TGTGCCAGCAGTCCCTACGGACAGGGGATTAATGAAAAACTGTTTTTT
>TRBJ1-1|TRBV7-9|13|.|TRBD1
CASSGSDRGRAFF
TGTGCCAGCAGCGGGTCGGACAGGGGCAGAGCTTTCTTT
>TRBJ2-1|TRBV25-1|17|.|.
CASSHSGMSSSYNEQFF
TGTGCCAGCAGTCATTCCGGGATGTCGAGCTCCTACAATGAGCAGTTCTTC
>TRBJ1-4|TRBV7-9|14|few|TRBD1
CASSLDRGHEKLFF
TGTGCCAGCAGCTTGGACAGGGGTCATGAAAAACTGTTTTTT
>TRBJ1-2|TRBV27|17|.|TRBD1
CASSYGATGGTGYGYTF
TGTGCCAGCAGTTACGGCGCTACAGGGGGGACCGGCTATGGCTACACCTTC
>TRBJ1-4|TRBV5-1|14|.|.
CASRTEPAAEKLFF
TGCGCCAGCAGGACAGAGCCCGCCGCCGAAAAACTGTTTTTT
>TRBJ2-5|TRBV29-1|13|.|TRBD2
CSCRTSGDGSQYF
TGCAGCTGCCGGACTAGCGGGGACGGGTCCCAGTACTTC
>TRBJ1-1|TRBV30|12|.|.
CAWSFRNTEAFF
TGTGCCTGGAGTTTTAGAAACACTGAAGCTTTCTTT
>TRBJ2-3|TRBV9|13|.|.
CASSVTDWSTQYF
TGTGCCAGCAGCGTAACAGACTGGAGTACGCAGTATTTT
>TRBJ1-2|TRBV2|15|.|TRBD1
CASSSRQGVNYGYTF
TGTGCCAGCAGTTCTCGACAGGGAGTGAACTATGGCTACACCTTC
>TRBJ2-1|TRBV11-2|18|once|.
CASSRGTVRLSSYNEQFF
TGTGCCAGCAGCCGCGGGACAGTTCGCCTAAGCTCCTACAATGAGCAGTTCTTC
>TRBJ2-1|TRBV7-2|16|.|TRBD2
CASSPGGGGRAPEQFF
TGTGCCAGCAGCCCCGGTGGCGGCGGGAGGGCCCCTGAGCAGTTCTTC
>TRBJ2-2|TRBV5-5|16|.|TRBD2
CASSLLAGDHTGELFF
TGTGCCAGCAGTTTACTAGCGGGGGATCACACCGGGGAGCTGTTTTTT
>TRBJ2-3|TRBV27|14|.|TRBD2
CASKLAGGYDTQYF
TGTGCCAGCAAGCTAGCGGGAGGTTACGATACGCAGTATTTT
>TRBJ1-2|TRBV15|15|.|.
CATSRDRSSHYGYTF
TGTGCCACCAGCAGGGACAGATCATCACACTATGGCTACACCTTC
>TRBJ2-2|TRBV2|18|.|.
CASSATVGRHPNTGELFF
TGTGCCAGCAGCGCTACGGTAGGGAGGCACCCTAACACCGGGGAGCTGTTTTTT
>TRBJ1-2|TRBV9|14|.|.
CASSVGTGLYGYTF
TGTGCCAGCAGCGTAGGCACAGGACTCTATGGCTACACCTTC
>TRBJ2-7|TRBV4-1|16|.|.
CASSLIVGDTNYEQYF
TGCGCCAGCAGCCTAATTGTCGGGGACACCAACTACGAGCAGTACTTC
>TRBJ2-5|TRBV20-1|11|.|.
CSASGEETQYF
TGCAGTGCTAGTGGGGAGGAGACCCAGTACTTC
>TRBJ2-1|TRBV5-1|14|once|TRBD2
CASSFIAGGNEQFF
TGCGCCAGCAGCTTTATAGCGGGAGGGAATGAGCAGTTCTTC
>TRBJ1-6|TRBV2|12|.|.
CASREVNSPLHF
TGTGCCAGCAGAGAGGTGAATTCACCCCTCCACTTT
>TRBJ1-2|TRBV5-1|14|.|.
CASSLGNTDGGYTF
TGCGCCAGCAGCTTGGGAAATACGGACGGTGGCTACACCTTC
>TRBJ1-2|TRBV5-1|14|.|TRBD1
CASSLETGRDGYTF
TGCGCCAGCAGCTTGGAGACAGGGCGGGATGGCTACACCTTC
>TRBJ1-3|TRBV4-2|15|.|.
CASSPETGLGNTIYF
TGTGCCAGCAGCCCAGAAACAGGACTCGGAAACACCATATATTTT
>TRBJ1-4|TRBV30|17|.|TRBD1
CAWSVPRTGPTNEKLFF
TGTGCCTGGAGTGTACCCAGGACAGGACCAACTAATGAAAAACTGTTTTTT
>TRBJ2-1|TRBV11-2|12|.|.
CASSLLTNEQFF
TGTGCCAGCAGCTTACTTACGAATGAGCAGTTCTTC
>TRBJ2-1|TRBV18|15|.|.
CASSPSSSAYNEQFF
TGTGCCAGCTCACCAAGTTCTAGCGCCTACAATGAGCAGTTCTTC
>TRBJ1-1|TRBV4-2|16|few|.
CASSQGSRGLGTEAFF
TGTGCCAGCAGCCAAGGGTCGCGGGGGCTCGGCACTGAAGCTTTCTTT
>TRBJ1-5|TRBV19|14|.|.
CASSSQGGGQPQHF
TGTGCCAGTAGCAGCCAGGGAGGCGGTCAGCCCCAGCATTTT
>TRBJ2-2|TRBV28|15|.|.
CASILNGRITGELFF
TGTGCCAGCATCCTCAACGGGCGGATCACCGGGGAGCTGTTTTTT
>TRBJ2-7|TRBV6-1|14|.|.
CASSEVPRTYEQYF
TGTGCCAGCAGTGAAGTGCCCAGGACCTACGAGCAGTACTTC
>TRBJ1-4|TRBV30|14|.|TRBD1
CAWSRTGTYEKLFF
TGTGCCTGGAGTCGGACAGGGACTTATGAAAAACTGTTTTTT